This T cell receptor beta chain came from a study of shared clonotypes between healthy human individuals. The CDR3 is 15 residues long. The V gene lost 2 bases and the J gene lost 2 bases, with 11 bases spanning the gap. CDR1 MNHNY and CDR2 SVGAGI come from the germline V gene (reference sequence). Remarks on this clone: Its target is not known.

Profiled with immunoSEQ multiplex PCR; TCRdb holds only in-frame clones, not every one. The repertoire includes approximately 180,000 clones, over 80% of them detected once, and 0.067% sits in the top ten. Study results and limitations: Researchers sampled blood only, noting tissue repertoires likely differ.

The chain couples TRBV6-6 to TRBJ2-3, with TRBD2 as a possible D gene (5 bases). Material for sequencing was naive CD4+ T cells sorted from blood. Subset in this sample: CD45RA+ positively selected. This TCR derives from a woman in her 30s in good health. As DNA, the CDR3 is TGTGCCAGCAGTTACGGACGGACTCTCACAGATACGCAGTATTTT. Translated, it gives CASSYGRTLTDTQYF.